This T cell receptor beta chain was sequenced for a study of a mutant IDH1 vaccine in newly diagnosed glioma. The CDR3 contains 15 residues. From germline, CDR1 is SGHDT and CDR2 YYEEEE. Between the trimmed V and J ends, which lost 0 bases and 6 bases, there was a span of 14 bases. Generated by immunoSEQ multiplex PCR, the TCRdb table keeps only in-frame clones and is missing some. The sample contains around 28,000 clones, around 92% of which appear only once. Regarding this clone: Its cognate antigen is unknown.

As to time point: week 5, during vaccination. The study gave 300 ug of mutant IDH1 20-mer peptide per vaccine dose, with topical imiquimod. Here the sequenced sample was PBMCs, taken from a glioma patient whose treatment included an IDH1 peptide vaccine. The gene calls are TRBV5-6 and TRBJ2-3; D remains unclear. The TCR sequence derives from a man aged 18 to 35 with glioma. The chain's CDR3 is CASSLGQVGLDTQYF. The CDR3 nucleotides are TGTGCCAGCAGCTTGGGGCAAGTAGGGCTTGATACGCAGTATTTT. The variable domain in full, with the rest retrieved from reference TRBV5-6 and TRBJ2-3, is DAGVTQSPTHLIKTRGQQVTLRCSPKSGHDTVSWYQQALGQGPQFIFQYYEEEERQRGNFPDRFSGHQFPNYSSELNVNALLLGDSALYLCASSLGQVGLDTQYFGPGTRLTVL.